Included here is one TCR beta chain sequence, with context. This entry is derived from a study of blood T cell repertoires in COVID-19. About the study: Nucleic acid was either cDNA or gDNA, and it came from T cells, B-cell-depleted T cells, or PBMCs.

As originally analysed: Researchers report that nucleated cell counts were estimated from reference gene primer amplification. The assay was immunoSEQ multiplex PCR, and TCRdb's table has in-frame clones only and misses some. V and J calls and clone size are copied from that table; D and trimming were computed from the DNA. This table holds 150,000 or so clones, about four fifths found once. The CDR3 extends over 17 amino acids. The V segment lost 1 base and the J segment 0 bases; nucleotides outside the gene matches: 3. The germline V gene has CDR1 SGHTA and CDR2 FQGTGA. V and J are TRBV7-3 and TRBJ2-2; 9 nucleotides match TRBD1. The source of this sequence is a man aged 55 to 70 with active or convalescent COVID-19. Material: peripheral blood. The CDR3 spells CASSLIGTGPNTGELFF. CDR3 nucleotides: TGTGCCAGCAGCTTAATAGGGACAGGGCCGAACACCGGGGAGCTGTTTTTT.